What follows are 14 T cell receptor beta chains derived from one specimen sequenced in a study of technical replicates of blood from four donors (TCRdb year 2017). Libraries came from the immunoSEQ multiplex PCR assay. TCRdb took over this immuneACCESS table, retaining in-frame rearrangements with V and J assigned. Such tables are incomplete; in checked studies, under half of the missing clones stem from an unresolved V gene, and the remainder is unexplained. This sample has about 70,000 clones in its table, and approximately 97% of those were observed once. Approximately 0.2% of the sample is held by the ten biggest clonotypes. The sample was T cells isolated from PBMCs. The origin of the receptors is a human donor in good health.

This clone was counted a single time. J is TRBJ2-3 and V is TRBV5-4; 8 nucleotides match TRBD2. The trim removed 1 base at V and 1 base at J, leaving 2 bases unmatched. CDR1 SGHNT and CDR2 YYREEE come from the germline V gene (reference sequence). The CDR3 is made up of 15 amino acids. For the CDR3, the DNA is TGTGCCAGCAGCTTGCGGCGGGAGGGCACAGATACGCAGTATTTT. This encodes CASSLRREGTDTQYF.

J is TRBJ1-2 and V is TRBV28; maybe TRBD1 (6 bases). Looked up from germline, CDR1 is MDHEN and CDR2 is SYDVKM. This CDR3 region has 13 residues. Trimming removed 3 bases from V and 6 bases from J, with 11 bases in between. The CDR3 DNA sequence: TGTGCCAGCAGTTTTAGGGGGTCGGATGGCTACACCTTC. Translated, it gives CASSFRGSDGYTF.

The chain has TRBV7-9 and TRBJ1-1; 9 bases map to TRBD1. The CDR3 spans 16 residues. V lost 5 bases, J lost 4 bases, and 11 bases stayed unmatched. Germline V lookup: CDR1 SEHNR, CDR2 FQNEAQ (reference sequence). CDR3 amino acids: CASSGWEGQGPTEAFF. The DNA of the CDR3 is TGTGCCAGCAGCGGCTGGGAGGGACAGGGTCCCACTGAAGCTTTCTTT.

The rearrangement uses TRBV28 and TRBJ1-3, with 9 bases fitting TRBD1. The CDR3 has 16 residues. V was pared by 2 bases and J by 4 bases, with 6 bases of the junction left unmatched. CDR1 and CDR2 from the germline V gene are MDHEN and SYDVKM. Here the CDR3 DNA reads TGTGCCAGCAGTTTAAGGGACAGGGCTCCAGGAAACACCATATATTTT. Its protein product is CASSLRDRAPGNTIYF.

The CDR3 loop is CSVEDVAGGEQYF. The CDR3 DNA reads TGCAGCGTTGAAGATGTGGCAGGGGGCGAGCAGTACTTC. This chain uses TRBV29-1 with TRBJ2-7; 7 bases align to TRBD1. Losses at the gene ends were 0 bases for V and 6 bases for J; bases not matched to a gene: 5. This CDR3 is 13 amino acids long. CDR1 is SQVTM, CDR2 ANQGSEA, per germline.

The V gene is TRBV4-2, the J gene TRBJ1-2; D may be TRBD1 (5 bases). Between the trimmed V and J ends, which lost 0 bases and 10 bases, there was a span of 12 bases. The germline V gene encodes CDR1 LGHNA and CDR2 YNFKEQ. The CDR3 consists of 13 residues. CDR3 in amino acids: CASSQEPGQPYTF. The CDR3 DNA is TGTGCCAGCAGCCAAGAACCAGGGCAGCCCTACACCTTC.

This clone has only one observation. The chain employs TRBV28 and TRBJ1-1, with D perhaps matching TRBD1 (5 bases). Germline CDR1 MDHEN, CDR2 SYDVKM. V was pared by 2 bases and J by 3 bases, with 16 bases between. The CDR3 sequence is 16 residues long. The chain's CDR3 is CASSLGYKGVDTEAFF. The CDR3 bases are TGTGCCAGCAGTTTAGGCTATAAAGGGGTGGACACTGAAGCTTTCTTT. The full variable domain, completed using reference TRBV28 and TRBJ1-1, is DVKVTQSSRYLVKRTGEKVFLECVQDMDHENMFWYRQDPGLGLRLIYFSYDVKMKEKGDIPEGYSVSREKKERFSLILESASTNQTSMYLCASSLGYKGVDTEAFFGQGTRLTVV.

This chain uses TRBV6-5 with TRBJ1-5; possibly TRBD1 for D (6 bases). Germline V gene lookup returns CDR1 MNHEY and CDR2 SVGAGI. CDR3 length: 15 residues. Trimming shortened V by 6 bases and J by 2 bases, and 14 bases separated the two germline ends. Here the CDR3 reads CASRPQGTGNQPQHF. In nucleotides, the CDR3 is TGTGCCAGCAGACCACAGGGAACGGGCAATCAGCCCCAGCATTTT.

V is TRBV5-1 and J is TRBJ1-1, with a tentative D call TRBD1 (5 bases). CDR3 length: 16 residues. Trimming pared 0 bases from V and 0 bases from J, leaving 12 bases between. Germline values: CDR1 SGHRS, CDR2 YFSETQ. DNA for the CDR3: TGCGCCAGCAGCTTGGCCCGGGGCGGGGTGAACACTGAAGCTTTCTTT. This sequence encodes CASSLARGGVNTEAFF.

The chain has TRBV19 and TRBJ1-5, with a possible D match to TRBD1 (5 bases). Trimming cost V 4 bases and J 1 base, with 8 bases left between them. CDR1 and CDR2 from the germline V gene are LNHDA and SQIVND (reference sequence). This CDR3 comprises 14 residues. The CDR3 DNA sequence: TGTGCCAGTAGTAATCGGGGGAGCAATCAGCCCCAGCATTTT. Translating gives CASSNRGSNQPQHF.

A word on this clone: At one end the junction does not follow the germline gene, possibly because of a read error. V is TRBV5-8 and J is TRBJ1-1; the D gene is possibly TRBD1 (5 bases). The CDR3 covers 14 residues. Germline values: CDR1 SGHTS, CDR2 YDEGEE. CDR3 amino acids: CASSLGQRDTEAFF. DNA of the CDR3: TGTGCCAGCAGTTTGGGGCAGAGGGACACTGAAGCTTTCTTT.

The V gene is TRBV10-3, the J gene TRBJ2-7; possible D gene TRBD2, 6 bases. Germline CDR1 ENHRY, CDR2 SYGVKD. The CDR3 runs 13 residues. V shed 10 bases and J shed 1 base, with 14 bases lying between them. CDR3 region: CATRAGGSYEQYF. The CDR3 nucleotides are TGTGCCACGAGAGCCGGGGGATCCTACGAGCAGTACTTC.

This clone came up once. V is TRBV5-6 and J is TRBJ2-1; TRBD1 aligns across 7 bases. V dropped 0 bases and J dropped 4; count of bases not matched to a gene: 4. CDR1 SGHDT and CDR2 YYEEEE come from the germline V gene. The CDR3 runs to 15 residues. The CDR3 sequence: CASSLVQGVYNEQFF. DNA for the CDR3: TGTGCCAGCAGCTTGGTGCAGGGGGTATACAATGAGCAGTTCTTC. Using reference TRBV5-6 and TRBJ2-1 for the parts outside the CDR3, the full variable domain is DAGVTQSPTHLIKTRGQQVTLRCSPKSGHDTVSWYQQALGQGPQFIFQYYEEEERQRGNFPDRFSGHQFPNYSSELNVNALLLGDSALYLCASSLVQGVYNEQFFGPGTRLTVL.

The count of this clone is one. The gene calls are TRBV7-6 and TRBJ2-6; the match to TRBD1 covers 7 bases. The CDR3 loop spans 19 amino acids. CDR1 and CDR2 (germline): SGHVS, FNYEAQ. V lost 5 bases, J lost 0 bases, and 13 bases stayed unmatched. CDR3: CASSLLTGALRSGANVLTF. The CDR3 DNA reads TGTGCCAGCAGCCTACTCACAGGGGCACTTCGCTCTGGGGCCAACGTCCTGACTTTC.